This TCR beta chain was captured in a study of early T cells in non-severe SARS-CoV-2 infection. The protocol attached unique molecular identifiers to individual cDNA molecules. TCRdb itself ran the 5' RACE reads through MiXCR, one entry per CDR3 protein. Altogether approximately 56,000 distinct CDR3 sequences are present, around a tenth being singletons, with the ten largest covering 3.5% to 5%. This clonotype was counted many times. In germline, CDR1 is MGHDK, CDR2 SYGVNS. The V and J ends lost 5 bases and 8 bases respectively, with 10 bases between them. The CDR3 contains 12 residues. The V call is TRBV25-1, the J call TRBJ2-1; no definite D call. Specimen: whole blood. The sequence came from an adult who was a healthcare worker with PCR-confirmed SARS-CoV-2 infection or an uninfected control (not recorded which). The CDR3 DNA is TGTGCCAGCAGTTTGCGTCTGCATGAGCAGTTCTTC. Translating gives CASSLRLHEQFF. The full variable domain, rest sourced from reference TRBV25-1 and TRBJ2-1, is EADIYQTPRYLVIGTGKKITLECSQTMGHDKMYWYQQDPGMELHLIHYSYGVNSTEKGDLSSESTVSRIRTEHFPLTLESARPSHTSQYLCASSLRLHEQFFGPGTRLTVL.